The source of this TCR beta chain is a study of blood T cells in healthy people across ages. For the second PCR, which ran for about 7 to 11 cycles, a sample-barcoded 5' primer and a J-beta primer mix were used. Each CDR3 protein gets one entry after TCRdb re-called the 5' RACE reads with MiXCR. The sample lists about 640,000 distinct CDR3 sequences; roughly 53% were seen once. Staff drew roughly 10 milliliters of peripheral blood from each donor. The receptor's source is a man aged 60-69 years in good health. Sample: blood.

The CDR3 DNA follows: TGCAGTGCTAGAGACGTGAGGAGGCGGGGGGCCGATACGCAGTATTTT. Translation: CSARDVRRRGADTQYF. The chain combines TRBV20-1 with TRBJ2-3; 8 positions agree with TRBD2. The V gene end was trimmed by 0 bases and the J gene end by 6 bases; junction bases not matched to a gene: 11. CDR1 and CDR2 from the germline V gene are DFQATT and SNEGSKA (reference sequence). The CDR3 contains 16 residues.